This TCR beta chain was found in a study of beta chain features in type 1 diabetes. The study's findings and limits: High-TCR-expressing cells could be over-represented by cDNA sequencing.

In germline, CDR1 is SGHNT, CDR2 YENEEA. CDR3 length: 15 residues. V trimming: 0 bases; J trimming: 6 bases; junction bases outside the gene matches: 5. Purity (above 95%) was reached by all sorted populations. The sequenced template was cDNA made from the entire isolated RNA. Data came from immunoSEQ multiplex PCR; TCRdb stores just in-frame clones and leaves some out. This table holds 300,000 to 350,000 clones, approximately 8% found once. The sample holds a few counts of this clone. The antigen is not known. The TCR sequence derives from a woman aged 18-30 years in good health. The sequenced sample was central memory CD4+ T cells from blood. The chain couples TRBV11-3 to TRBJ2-3, with TRBD1 matching 8 bases. As DNA, the CDR3 is TGTGCCAGCAGCTTAGAGTACCAGGGGGCGGATACGCAGTATTTT. This sequence encodes CASSLEYQGADTQYF.